These 23 T cell receptor beta chains originate from one sample sequenced in a study of a mutant IDH1 vaccine in newly diagnosed glioma. Antigens for these TCRs are unknown. The data were produced by immunoSEQ multiplex PCR, yet TCRdb's version contains in-frame clones alone and is incomplete. The data hold about 44,000 clones, with 85% to 95% observed a single time. Sample time point: week 23, last vaccination. Doses comprised 300 ug of mutant IDH1 20-mer peptide each, plus topical imiquimod. Here the sequenced sample was PBMCs, taken from a glioma patient whose treatment included an IDH1 peptide vaccine. Receptor source: a man aged 45 to 65 with glioma.

The rearrangement links TRBV18 to TRBJ2-1; 7 bases map to TRBD1. This CDR3 has 16 amino acids. Germline CDR1 is KGHSH and CDR2 is LQKENI. The ends lost 6 bases at V and 7 bases at J; junction bases unmatched: 15. CDR3 residues: CASSPRQARGNNEQFF. For the CDR3, the DNA is TGTGCCAGCTCCCCCAGACAGGCCAGGGGGAATAATGAGCAGTTCTTC.

This chain links TRBV30 with TRBJ2-7; TRBD1 agrees at 7 bases. The V segment lost 7 bases and the J segment 3 bases; nucleotides outside the gene matches: 18. Germline-derived CDR1 and CDR2 are GTSNPN and SVGIG (reference sequence). The CDR3 totals 16 residues. Here the CDR3 reads CAFQTTTGPRDYEQYF. CDR3 DNA sequence: TGTGCCTTCCAAACCACGACAGGGCCAAGAGACTACGAGCAGTACTTC.

The rearrangement joins TRBV11-2 to TRBJ2-5; 7 nucleotides line up with TRBD1. With V trimmed by 5 bases and J by 9 bases, 24 bases remained unmatched. This CDR3 has 18 amino acids. Germline V lookup: CDR1 SGHAT, CDR2 FQNNGV. CDR3 amino acids: CASSPVPPRTGGRWSQYF. As DNA, the CDR3 is TGTGCCAGCAGCCCCGTCCCGCCCCGGACAGGCGGTAGGTGGTCCCAGTACTTC. Together with reference TRBV11-2 and TRBJ2-5, the CDR3 gives the full variable domain: EAGVAQSPRYKIIEKRQSVAFWCNPISGHATLYWYQQILGQGPKLLIQFQNNGVVDDSQLPKDRFSAERLKGVDSTLKIQPAKLEDSAVYLCASSPVPPRTGGRWSQYFGPGTRLLVL.

V is TRBV6-5 and J is TRBJ1-5, with a tentative D call TRBD1 (6 bases). Per germline, CDR1 MNHEY and CDR2 SVGAGI. V was clipped by 2 bases and J by 7 bases, with 12 bases between them. CDR3 length: 14 amino acids. The CDR3 region has the DNA TGTGCCAGCAGTTACAGGGGACATGGCCAGCCCCAGCATTTT. Translation gives CASSYRGHGQPQHF.

The rearrangement uses TRBV19 and TRBJ2-7; possibly TRBD1 or TRBD2 for D (6 bases each). Germline assignment: CDR1 LNHDA and CDR2 SQIVND (reference sequence). This CDR3 spans 14 amino acids. V lost 7 bases to trimming and J lost 4 bases, with 17 bases between them. The chain's CDR3 is CASTPPGAPYEQYF. The DNA for the CDR3 is TGTGCCAGTACCCCTCCGGGGGCGCCTTACGAGCAGTACTTC.

The chain has TRBV27 and TRBJ1-2; D ambiguous. The germline gives CDR1 MNHEY, CDR2 SMNVEV (reference sequence). The CDR3 contains 14 residues. Trimming removed 2 bases at V and 3 bases at J, with 10 bases between. CDR3: CASSLKGKDYGYTF. CDR3 sequence (DNA): TGTGCCAGCAGTTTAAAGGGAAAGGACTATGGCTACACCTTC.

This chain connects TRBV2 to TRBJ2-1, with D perhaps matching TRBD1 (7 bases). This CDR3 is 15 amino acids long. Germline V gives CDR1 SNHLY, CDR2 FYNNEI. V was shortened by 3 bases and J by 4 bases, with 13 bases between the two germline ends. CDR3 amino acids: CASSDLAGGYNEQFF. CDR3 sequence (DNA): TGTGCCAGCAGTGATTTGGCAGGGGGGTACAATGAGCAGTTCTTC.

The rearrangement joins TRBV28 to TRBJ1-2; D gene unclear. The germline CDR1 and CDR2 sequences are MDHEN and SYDVKM. Between the trimmed V and J ends, which lost 2 bases and 3 bases, there was a span of 10 bases. The CDR3 has 14 residues. CDR3 sequence (DNA): TGTGCCAGCAGTTTAATGGGCTCTGACTATGGCTACACCTTC. This gives the protein CASSLMGSDYGYTF.

V gene TRBV27 combines with J gene TRBJ2-7, with D unclear. V was shortened by 0 bases and J by 1 base, with 7 bases between the two germline ends. CDR1 and CDR2 from the germline V gene are MNHEY and SMNVEV (reference sequence). The CDR3 has 14 amino acids. The CDR3 sequence is CASSLSALSYEQYF. The CDR3 nucleotides are TGTGCCAGCAGTTTATCGGCTCTTTCCTACGAGCAGTACTTC.

V usage is TRBV30 and J usage is TRBJ1-6; no clear D gene. V lost 0 bases and J lost 0, with 12 bases in between. In germline, CDR1 is GTSNPN, CDR2 SVGIG (reference sequence). The CDR3 is made up of 17 amino acids. This chain's CDR3 is CAWSVASLSSYNSPLHF. The CDR3 DNA follows: TGTGCCTGGAGTGTGGCCAGCTTGAGCTCCTATAATTCACCCCTCCACTTT.

J is TRBJ2-2 and V is TRBV5-1; no definite D call. The CDR3 extends over 15 amino acids. Germline V lookup: CDR1 SGHRS, CDR2 YFSETQ. Trimming pared 2 bases from V and 0 bases from J, leaving 8 bases between. This CDR3 is CASSLGAANTGELFF. CDR3 coding DNA: TGCGCCAGCAGCTTAGGTGCGGCGAACACCGGGGAGCTGTTTTTT.

This chain joins TRBV7-2 and TRBJ2-3; D not resolved. The CDR3 contains 14 residues. The germline CDR1 and CDR2 sequences are SGHTA and FQGNSA. V lost 1 base to trimming and J lost 2 bases, with 7 bases between them. The CDR3 sequence is CASSLGAVTDTQYF. CDR3 in DNA: TGTGCCAGCAGCTTAGGCGCAGTCACAGATACGCAGTATTTT.

The V and J genes are TRBV13 and TRBJ2-5; D gene ambiguous. The CDR3 is made up of 17 amino acids. The V gene's germline CDR1 is PRHDT and CDR2 FYEKMQ (reference sequence). Trimming pared 5 bases from V and 5 bases from J, leaving 24 bases between. The CDR3 nucleotides read TGTGCCAGCAGCCCTTTAGGGCAGGAGCTATTGATGGAGACCCAGTACTTC. This gives the protein CASSPLGQELLMETQYF.

V gene TRBV5-8 combines with J gene TRBJ1-2, with D tentatively TRBD1 (6 bases). The CDR3 has 13 amino acids. Per germline, CDR1 SGHTS and CDR2 YDEGEE. V was pared by 4 bases and J by 5 bases, with 12 bases between. CDR3 loop: CASSLDRRYGYTF. CDR3 DNA sequence: TGTGCCAGCAGCCTAGACAGGCGTTATGGCTACACCTTC.

This sequence joins TRBV7-9 and TRBJ1-2; maybe TRBD1 (6 bases). Germline V gene data show CDR1 as SEHNR and CDR2 as FQNEAQ (reference sequence). Trimming took 8 bases from V and 4 from J, leaving 14 bases between them. The CDR3 is made up of 13 amino acids. This chain's CDR3 is CASDGQGPYGYTF. Here the CDR3 DNA reads TGTGCCAGCGACGGTCAGGGGCCCTATGGCTACACCTTC. Filled out from reference TRBV7-9 and TRBJ1-2, the complete variable domain reads DTGVSQNPRHKITKRGQNVTFRCDPISEHNRLYWYRQTLGQGPEFLTYFQNEAQLEKSRLLSDRFSAERPKGSFSTLEIQRTEQGDSAMYLCASDGQGPYGYTFGSGTRLTVV.

The count of this clone is one. The chain combines TRBV29-1 with TRBJ2-7; 8 nucleotides align to TRBD2. The V gene end was trimmed by 5 bases and the J gene end by 7 bases; junction bases not matched to a gene: 19. The CDR3 consists of 16 residues. Germline CDR1 and CDR2: SQVTM and ANQGSEA. CDR3 nucleotides: TGCAGCGTTATAATGGGGCTAGCGGGTTGGGGGTGGGAGCAGTACTTC. Protein product: CSVIMGLAGWGWEQYF.

The chain joins TRBV11-2 to TRBJ2-3; the D gene is possibly TRBD2 (5 bases). CDR1 SGHAT and CDR2 FQNNGV come from the germline V gene. The CDR3 sequence is 13 residues long. Trimming took off 4 bases at V and 3 bases at J, with 8 bases between the two ends. The CDR3 loop reads CASSSRRTDTQYF. The CDR3 nucleotides read TGTGCCAGCAGCTCACGGAGGACAGATACGCAGTATTTT.

The chain couples TRBV28 to TRBJ1-4, with TRBD1 matching over 8 bases. CDR1 and CDR2 (germline): MDHEN, SYDVKM. The CDR3 runs to 15 residues. V was pared by 5 bases and J by 4 bases, with 6 bases of the junction left unmatched. The CDR3 bases are TGTGCCAGCAGTACCCGACAGGGGCTTAATGAAAAACTGTTTTTT. Its translation is CASSTRQGLNEKLFF.

The V gene is TRBV10-1, the J gene TRBJ2-7, with TRBD1 identical over 7 bases. This CDR3 contains 15 residues. V lost 6 bases to trimming and J lost 4 bases; unmatched junction nucleotides: 12. Germline lookup yields CDR1 WNHNN and CDR2 SYGVQD (reference sequence). The CDR3 sequence: CASSPETGYEYEQYF. The CDR3, as DNA: TGCGCCAGCAGCCCCGAGACAGGGTACGAGTACGAGCAGTACTTC.

V and J are TRBV19 and TRBJ2-4; unclear D gene. V was clipped by 5 bases and J by 1 base, with 15 bases between them. Germline values: CDR1 LNHDA, CDR2 SQIVND (reference sequence). CDR3 size: 16 residues. The CDR3 DNA reads TGTGCCAGTAGTTTCGGACCGGTTAGTGCCAAAAACATTCAGTACTTC. Amino acids: CASSFGPVSAKNIQYF.

The chain joins TRBV4-3 to TRBJ2-3, with a tentative D call TRBD2 (6 bases). CDR1 and CDR2 (germline): LGHNA, YSLEER. This CDR3 has 16 amino acids. The germline V and J ends were trimmed by 1 base and 0 bases, with 11 bases remaining between them. The CDR3 region has the DNA TGCGCCAGCAGCCAAGTCGGGAGCGCTAGCACAGATACGCAGTATTTT. Translation: CASSQVGSASTDTQYF.

J is TRBJ2-2 and V is TRBV2, with 10 bases matching TRBD2. J gave up 1 base and V 7 bases, and 3 bases lay outside the gene matches. The CDR3 totals 15 residues. The germline V gene has CDR1 SNHLY and CDR2 FYNNEI. CDR3 DNA: TGTGCCAGCACTCGGACTAGCGGGAACACCGGGGAGCTGTTTTTT. It is translated as CASTRTSGNTGELFF. Filled out from reference TRBV2 and TRBJ2-2, the complete variable domain reads EPEVTQTPSHQVTQMGQEVILRCVPISNHLYFYWYRQILGQKVEFLVSFYNNEISEKSEIFDDQFSVERPDGSNFTLKIRSTKLEDSAMYFCASTRTSGNTGELFFGEGSRLTVL.

The rearrangement uses TRBV2 and TRBJ2-7; D is possibly TRBD2 (5 bases). This CDR3 is built from 12 residues. The V and J ends lost 6 bases and 2 bases respectively, with 8 bases between them. Germline V gene lookup returns CDR1 SNHLY and CDR2 FYNNEI. CDR3 nucleotides: TGTGCCAGCAGGGAGGATACCTACGAGCAGTACTTC. It is translated as CASREDTYEQYF.